This T cell receptor (beta chain) was profiled in a study of cytomegalovirus exposure and HLA in healthy donors. Study outcomes and limitations: Several of the most significant clusters appeared linked to common viral pathogens, based on a later analysis. An analysis done earlier found most TCR beta V segments productive about 87% or about 30% of the time.

Samples came from healthy bone marrow donors. Germline V gene data show CDR1 as ENHRY and CDR2 as SYGVKD. With 0 bases clipped from V and 5 bases from J, the junction kept 3 bases outside the gene matches. The CDR3 consists of 14 residues. PCR used 60 Vbeta primers and 13 Jbeta primers. Here immunoSEQ multiplex PCR was the method, and the copy in TCRdb shows in-frame clones only, minus some. The sample has roughly 100,000 clones, around 82% seen once. With respect to this clone: What it recognizes is unknown.

The TCR was taken from a woman aged 18-29 years in good health and CMV-seropositive. The V gene is TRBV10-3, the J gene TRBJ2-5; 7 nucleotides match TRBD2. The specimen was PBMCs. CDR3 in amino acids: CAISESTGGETQYF. The CDR3 DNA follows: TGTGCCATCAGTGAGTCGACCGGGGGGGAGACCCAGTACTTC.